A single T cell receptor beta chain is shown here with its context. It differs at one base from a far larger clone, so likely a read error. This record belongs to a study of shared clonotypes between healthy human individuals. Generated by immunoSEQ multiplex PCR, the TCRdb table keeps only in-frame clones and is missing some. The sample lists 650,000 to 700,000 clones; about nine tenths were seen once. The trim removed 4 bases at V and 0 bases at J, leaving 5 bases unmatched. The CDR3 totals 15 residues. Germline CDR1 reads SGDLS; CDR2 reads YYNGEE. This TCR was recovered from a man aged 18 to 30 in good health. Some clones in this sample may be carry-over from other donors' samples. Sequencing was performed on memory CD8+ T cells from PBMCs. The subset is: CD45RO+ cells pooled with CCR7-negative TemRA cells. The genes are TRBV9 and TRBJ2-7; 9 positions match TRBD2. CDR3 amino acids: CASSQGLASSYEQYF. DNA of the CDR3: TGTGCCAGCAGCCAAGGACTAGCGAGCTCCTACGAGCAGTACTTC.